These 14 T cell receptor beta chains originate from one sample sequenced in a study of tumor-infiltrating lymphocytes in primary liver carcinoma (dated by TCRdb to the late 2010s). The instrument was an Illumina HiSeq 2500. Starting from 450 to 500 ng total RNA, TCRbeta-specific cDNA was produced by reverse transcription with a constant-region primer and ProtoScript II reverse transcriptase. Three nested multiplex PCR rounds, following a slightly modified ARM-PCR procedure, were used to build the TCRbeta libraries. Each of the first two PCR rounds ran for approximately 9 cycles and used multiplex TRBV1-TRBV30 forward primers together with a Cbeta reverse primer. TCRdb reran the public reads through fastp at Q25 and MiXCR, keeping productive beta chains. When rows share a CDR3 protein, they turn into one entry using the most common DNA and genes. This sample lists some 180,000 distinct CDR3 sequences; about 82% were detected once. The leading ten clones occupy roughly 20% of the sample.

Without any cell sorting, total RNA and DNA were co-extracted from about 20-30 mg of bulk tissue using the AllPrep DNA/RNA mini kit. The sequencing input was tumor tissue from primary liver carcinoma. The source of these receptors is a man aged 35 to 55 with primary liver carcinoma and hepatitis B virus infection.

This clonotype was observed once. One end of the junction does not line up with germline, which may come from a read error. The chain's CDR3 is CANSMGGDRGISLAGANVLTF. CDR3 DNA: TGTGCCAACAGCATGGGGGGAGACAGGGGCATCTCCCTCGCTGGGGCCAACGTCCTGACTTTC. The chain combines TRBV11-2 with TRBJ2-6; 8 nucleotides match TRBD1. CDR1 and CDR2 from the germline V gene are SGHAT and FQNNGV. The CDR3 is 21 amino acids.

Remarks on this clonotype: The junction does not match germline at one end; this may be a read error. The CDR3 DNA is TGCAGTGTTGTGGGCGGAGCCGGCATCACAGATACGCAGTATTTT. This codes for CSVVGGAGITDTQYF. The chain uses TRBV29-1 and TRBJ2-3, with D hard to call. The CDR3 sequence is 15 residues long. Germline CDR1 reads SQVTM; CDR2 reads ANQGSEA.

In regard to this clonotype: This may be a read error: a much more frequent sequence differs by one nucleotide. The J gene is TRBJ2-3, the V gene TRBV5-1, with 7 bases identical to TRBD1. Germline V gene data show CDR1 as SGHRS and CDR2 as YFSETQ. The length of the CDR3 is 14 residues. V was pared by 4 bases and J by 2 bases, with 4 bases of the junction left unmatched. This CDR3 is CASSVTGPTDTQYF. The CDR3 DNA follows: TGCGCCAGCAGCGTGACAGGGCCCACAGATACGCAGTATTTT.

Comments on this clonotype: The junction and the germline gene differ at one end; a read error may be behind it. The CDR3 DNA sequence: TGTGCTAGCAGTTACTCCCAGGGTTGCAATGAGCAGTTCTTC. Translating it yields CASSYSQGCNEQFF. The V and J genes are TRBV6-6 and TRBJ2-1, with D possibly TRBD1 on 5 matching bases. The CDR3 spans 14 residues. Per germline, CDR1 MNHNY and CDR2 SVGAGI (reference sequence).

Remarks on this clonotype: Germline is not matched at one junction end, which may reflect a read error. The chain combines TRBV5-5 with TRBJ1-2; perhaps TRBD1 as D (5 bases). CDR3 size: 15 residues. In germline, CDR1 is SGHKS, CDR2 YYEKEE (reference sequence). The DNA for the CDR3 is TGTGCCAGCAGCATTCGGCCTCGGGGGAGCTGTGGCTGCACCTTC. Its protein is CASSIRPRGSCGCTF. Full variable domain (rest looked up from reference TRBV5-5 and TRBJ1-2): DAGVTQSPTHLIKTRGQQVTLRCSPISGHKSVSWYQQVLGQGPQFIFQYYEKEERGRGNFPDRFSARQFPNYSSELNVNALLLGDSALYLCASSIRPRGSCGCTFGSGTRLTVV.

This clonotype was observed at least ten times. As DNA, the CDR3 is TGTGCCAGCAGTCGAACGACAGGGAGCGGAGAGACCCAGTACTTC. Encoded protein: CASSRTTGSGETQYF. The chain links TRBV6-5 to TRBJ2-5; TRBD1 aligns across 7 bases. Germline V gene sequence: CDR1 MNHEY, CDR2 SVGAGI. V lost 5 bases and J lost 4; bases outside the gene matches: 10. The CDR3 extends over 15 amino acids.

With regard to this clonotype: The missing conserved phenylalanine or tryptophan at the end of this CDR3 makes a read error likely. The chain is built from TRBV4-3 and TRBJ1-6; TRBD1 matches at 8 bases. Germline V gene sequence: CDR1 LGHNA, CDR2 YSLEER. With V trimmed by 5 bases and J by 7 bases, 10 bases remained unmatched. CDR3 length: 16 amino acids. The CDR3 DNA sequence: TGCGCCAGCAGCTCATGGGACAGGAGAAGGAATTCACCCCTCCACTCT. Its translation: CASSSWDRRRNSPLHS.

Points on this clonotype: Since no conserved phenylalanine or tryptophan closes the CDR3, a read error is the likely cause. The V and J genes are TRBV11-2 and TRBJ2-3; maybe TRBD1 (5 bases). Germline V lookup: CDR1 SGHAT, CDR2 FQNNGV. The CDR3 length is 14 residues. In DNA, the CDR3 is TGTGCCAGCAACTTAAACCGACAAGGGGATATGCAGTATATT. Encoded protein: CASNLNRQGDMQYI.

There are a few counts of this clonotype. V usage is TRBV7-3 and J usage is TRBJ2-3; D may be TRBD2 (5 bases). Looked up from germline, CDR1 is SGHTA and CDR2 is FQGTGA. The V end was cut by 4 bases, the J end by 6 bases, with 11 bases between. The CDR3 is 13 residues long. The CDR3, as DNA: TGTGCCAGCAGCTACGGAGGTGTCGATACGCAGTATTTT. It encodes CASSYGGVDTQYF.

Remarks on this clonotype: This may be a read error: a much more frequent sequence differs by one nucleotide. The chain has TRBV30 and TRBJ2-4; TRBD1 matches at 10 bases. The CDR3 sequence is 15 residues long. Per the germline V gene, CDR1 is GTSNPN and CDR2 is SVGIG (reference sequence). CDR3 DNA sequence: TGTGCCTGGAGCACGACAGGGGGCAGTAAAAACATTGAGTACTTC. Encoded protein: CAWSTTGGSKNIEYF.

As regards this clonotype: The germline gene is not matched at one end of the junction; a read error may be the cause. This sequence joins TRBV14 and TRBJ1-1; 7 nucleotides agree with TRBD1. The CDR3 is made up of 14 amino acids. Germline-derived CDR1 and CDR2 are SGHDN and FVKESK. CDR3 region: CVSSPSDRMDAAFF. As DNA, the CDR3 is TGCGTCAGCAGCCCTTCGGACAGGATGGATGCGGCTTTCTTT.

Comment on this clonotype: The junction and the germline gene differ at one end; a read error may be behind it. The chain has TRBV10-3 and TRBJ1-5; D gene uncertain. CDR3 length equals 14 residues. CDR1 and CDR2 (germline): ENHRY, SYGVKD. In DNA, the CDR3 is TGTGCCATCAGTGAGTTACTCCAAGGTCAGCACCAGCATTTT. As protein: CAISELLQGQHQHF.

The count of this clonotype is one. This may come from a read error, since a much larger clone is one base off. This chain uses TRBV28 with TRBJ2-5; perhaps TRBD1 as D (6 bases). Germline lookup yields CDR1 MDHEN and CDR2 SYDVKM. The CDR3 consists of 13 residues. The CDR3 loop reads CASSLLGAETHYF. CDR3 nucleotide sequence: TGTGCCAGCAGTTTACTGGGGGCCGAGACCCACTACTTC.

Comments on this clonotype: At one of its ends the junction is not consistent with the germline gene, which may arise from a read error. V gene TRBV6-1 combines with J gene TRBJ1-1; perhaps TRBD1 as D (5 bases). In germline, CDR1 is MNHNS, CDR2 SASEGT. The CDR3 consists of 12 residues. CDR3 residues: CARQEVDTEALF. CDR3 sequence (DNA): TGTGCCAGACAGGAGGTGGACACTGAAGCTCTCTTT.